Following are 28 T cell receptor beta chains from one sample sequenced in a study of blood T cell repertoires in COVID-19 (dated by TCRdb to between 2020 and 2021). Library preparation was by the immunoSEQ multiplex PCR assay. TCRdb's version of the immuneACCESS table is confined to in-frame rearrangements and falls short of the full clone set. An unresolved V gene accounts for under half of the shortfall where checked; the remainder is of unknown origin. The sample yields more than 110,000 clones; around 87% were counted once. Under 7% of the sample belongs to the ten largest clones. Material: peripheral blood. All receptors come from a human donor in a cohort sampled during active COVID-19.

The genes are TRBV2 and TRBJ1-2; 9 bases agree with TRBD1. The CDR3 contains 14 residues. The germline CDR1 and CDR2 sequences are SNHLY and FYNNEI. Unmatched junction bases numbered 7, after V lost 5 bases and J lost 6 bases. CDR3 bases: TGTGCCAGCAGTCAACAGGGGGCTAAGGATGGCTACACCTTC. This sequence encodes CASSQQGAKDGYTF.

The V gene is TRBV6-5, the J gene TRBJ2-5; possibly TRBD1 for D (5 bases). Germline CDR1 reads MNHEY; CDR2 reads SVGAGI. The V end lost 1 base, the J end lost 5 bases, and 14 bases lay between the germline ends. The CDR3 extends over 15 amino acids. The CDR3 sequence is CASSYLTRVRETQYF. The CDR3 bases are TGTGCCAGCAGTTACTTAACCAGGGTGAGGGAGACCCAGTACTTC.

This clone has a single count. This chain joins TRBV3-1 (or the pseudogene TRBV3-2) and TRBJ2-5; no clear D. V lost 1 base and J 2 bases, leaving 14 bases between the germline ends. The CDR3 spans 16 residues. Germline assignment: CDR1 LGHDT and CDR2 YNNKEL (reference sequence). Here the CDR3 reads CASSQAKLRVQETQYF. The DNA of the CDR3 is TGTGCCAGCAGCCAAGCTAAACTTCGGGTTCAAGAGACCCAGTACTTC.

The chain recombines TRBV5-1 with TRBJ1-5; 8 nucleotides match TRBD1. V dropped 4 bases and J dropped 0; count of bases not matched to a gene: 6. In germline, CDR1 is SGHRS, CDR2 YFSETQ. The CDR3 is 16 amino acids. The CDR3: CASSPTGVFSNQPQHF. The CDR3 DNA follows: TGCGCCAGCAGCCCGACAGGGGTGTTTAGCAATCAGCCCCAGCATTTT.

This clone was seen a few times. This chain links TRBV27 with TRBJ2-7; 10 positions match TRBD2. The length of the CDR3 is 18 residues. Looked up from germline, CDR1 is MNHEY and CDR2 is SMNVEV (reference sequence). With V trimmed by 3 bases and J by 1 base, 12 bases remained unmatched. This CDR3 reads CASSLGLRGTSASYEQYF. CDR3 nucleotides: TGTGCCAGCAGTTTGGGCCTACGCGGGACTAGCGCGTCCTACGAGCAGTACTTC.

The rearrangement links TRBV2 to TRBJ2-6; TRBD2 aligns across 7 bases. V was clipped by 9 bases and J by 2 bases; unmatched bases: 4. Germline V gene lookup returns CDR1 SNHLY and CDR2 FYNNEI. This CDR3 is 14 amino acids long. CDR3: CASLGGAGANVLTF. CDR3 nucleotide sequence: TGTGCCAGTTTGGGGGGGGCTGGGGCCAACGTCCTGACTTTC.

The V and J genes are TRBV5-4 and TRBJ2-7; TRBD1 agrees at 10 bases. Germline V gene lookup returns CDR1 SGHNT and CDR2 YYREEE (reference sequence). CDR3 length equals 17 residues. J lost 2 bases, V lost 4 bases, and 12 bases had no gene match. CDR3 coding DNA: TGTGCCAGCAGCGGCGAGGGGCACGGACAGGGGGCCTACGAGCAGTACTTC. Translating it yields CASSGEGHGQGAYEQYF.

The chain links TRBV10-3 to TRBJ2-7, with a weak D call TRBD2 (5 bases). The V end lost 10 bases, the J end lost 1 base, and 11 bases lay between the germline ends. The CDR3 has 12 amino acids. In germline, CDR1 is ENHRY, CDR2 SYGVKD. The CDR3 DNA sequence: TGTGCCACCGGACTGATTTCCTACGAGCAGTACTTC. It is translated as CATGLISYEQYF.

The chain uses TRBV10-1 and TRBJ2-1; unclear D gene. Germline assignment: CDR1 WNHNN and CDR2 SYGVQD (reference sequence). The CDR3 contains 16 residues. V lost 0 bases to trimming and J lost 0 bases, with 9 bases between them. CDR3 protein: CASSESTQTSYNEQFF. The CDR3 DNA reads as TGCGCCAGCAGTGAGTCTACACAGACCTCCTACAATGAGCAGTTCTTC.

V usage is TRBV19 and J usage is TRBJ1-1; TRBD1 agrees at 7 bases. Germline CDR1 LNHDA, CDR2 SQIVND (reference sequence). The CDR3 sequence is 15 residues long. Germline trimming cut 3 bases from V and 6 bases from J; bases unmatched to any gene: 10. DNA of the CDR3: TGTGCCAGTAGTATGACCGCAGGGGGAGTGGCTGAAGCTTTCTTT. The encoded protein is CASSMTAGGVAEAFF.

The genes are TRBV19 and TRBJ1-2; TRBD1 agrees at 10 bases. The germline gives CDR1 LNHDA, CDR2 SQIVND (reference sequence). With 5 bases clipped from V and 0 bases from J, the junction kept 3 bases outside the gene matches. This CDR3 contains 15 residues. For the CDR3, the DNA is TGTGCCAGTAGTGCGGGGACAGGGGCTAACTATGGCTACACCTTC. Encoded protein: CASSAGTGANYGYTF. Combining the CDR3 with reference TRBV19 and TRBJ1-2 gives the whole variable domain DGGITQSPKYLFRKEGQNVTLSCEQNLNHDAMYWYRQDPGQGLRLIYYSQIVNDFQKGDIAEGYSVSREKKESFPLTVTSAQKNPTAFYLCASSAGTGANYGYTFGSGTRLTVV.

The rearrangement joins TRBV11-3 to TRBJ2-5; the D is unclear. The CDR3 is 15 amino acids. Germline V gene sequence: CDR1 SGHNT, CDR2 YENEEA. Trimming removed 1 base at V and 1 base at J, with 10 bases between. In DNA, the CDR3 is TGTGCCAGCAGCTTAGGGCTGGGCCGCCAAGAGACCCAGTACTTC. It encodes CASSLGLGRQETQYF. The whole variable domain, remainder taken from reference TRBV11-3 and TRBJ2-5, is EAGVVQSPRYKIIEKKQPVAFWCNPISGHNTLYWYLQNLGQGPELLIRYENEEAVDDSQLPKDRFSAERLKGVDSTLKIQPAELGDSAVYLCASSLGLGRQETQYFGPGTRLLVL.

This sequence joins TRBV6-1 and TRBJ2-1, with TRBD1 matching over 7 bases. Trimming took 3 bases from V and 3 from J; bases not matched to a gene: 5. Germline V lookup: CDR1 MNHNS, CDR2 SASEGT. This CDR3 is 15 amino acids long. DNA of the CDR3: TGTGCCAGCAGTGATCGTGGACAGGTCTACAATGAGCAGTTCTTC. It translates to CASSDRGQVYNEQFF.

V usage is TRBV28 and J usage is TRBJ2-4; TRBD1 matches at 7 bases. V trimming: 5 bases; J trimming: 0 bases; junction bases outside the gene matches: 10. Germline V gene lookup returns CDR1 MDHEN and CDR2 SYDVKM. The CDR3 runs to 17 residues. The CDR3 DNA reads TGTGCCAGCAGTCAATCGGGACAGTTGTTAGCCAAAAACATTCAGTACTTC. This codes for CASSQSGQLLAKNIQYF.

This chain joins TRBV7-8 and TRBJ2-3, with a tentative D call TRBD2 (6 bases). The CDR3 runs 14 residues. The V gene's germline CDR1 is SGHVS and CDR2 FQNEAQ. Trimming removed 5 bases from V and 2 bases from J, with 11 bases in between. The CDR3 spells CASSLGLNTDTQYF. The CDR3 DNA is TGTGCCAGCAGCCTAGGACTAAACACAGATACGCAGTATTTT. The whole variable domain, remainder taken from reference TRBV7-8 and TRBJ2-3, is GAGVSQSPRYKVAKRGQDVALRCDPISGHVSLFWYQQALGQGPEFLTYFQNEAQLDKSGLPSDRFFAERPEGSVSTLKIQRTQQEDSAVYLCASSLGLNTDTQYFGPGTRLTVL.

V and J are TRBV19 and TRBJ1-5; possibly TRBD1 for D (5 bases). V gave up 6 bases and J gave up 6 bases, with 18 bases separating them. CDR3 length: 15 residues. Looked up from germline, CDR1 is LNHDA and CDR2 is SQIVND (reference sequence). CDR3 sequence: CASSGGTRGGQPQHF. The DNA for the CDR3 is TGTGCCAGTAGCGGCGGGACGCGGGGCGGTCAGCCCCAGCATTTT.

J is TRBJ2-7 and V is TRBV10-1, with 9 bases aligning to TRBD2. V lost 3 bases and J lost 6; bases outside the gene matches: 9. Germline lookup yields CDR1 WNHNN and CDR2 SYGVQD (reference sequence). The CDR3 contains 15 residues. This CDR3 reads CASSEGIAGVPEQYF. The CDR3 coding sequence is TGCGCCAGCAGTGAAGGGATAGCGGGAGTCCCCGAGCAGTACTTC.

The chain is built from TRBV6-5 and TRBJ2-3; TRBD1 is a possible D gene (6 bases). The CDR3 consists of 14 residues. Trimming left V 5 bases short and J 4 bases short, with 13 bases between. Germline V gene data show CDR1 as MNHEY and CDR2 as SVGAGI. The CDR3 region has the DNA TGTGCCAGCAGTACAGGGATTCCACCAGATACGCAGTATTTT. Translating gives CASSTGIPPDTQYF.

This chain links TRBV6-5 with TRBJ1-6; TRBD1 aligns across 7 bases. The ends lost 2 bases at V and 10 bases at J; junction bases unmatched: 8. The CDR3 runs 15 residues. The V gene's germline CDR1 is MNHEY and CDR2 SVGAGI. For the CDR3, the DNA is TGTGCCAGCAGTTACGGCAAGGGGGCCGGCTCACCCCTCCACTTT. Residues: CASSYGKGAGSPLHF.

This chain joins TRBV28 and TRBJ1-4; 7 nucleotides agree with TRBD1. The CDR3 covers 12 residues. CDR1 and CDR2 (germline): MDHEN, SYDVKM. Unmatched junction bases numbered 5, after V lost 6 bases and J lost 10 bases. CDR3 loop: CASSPGDRKLFF. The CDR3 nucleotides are TGTGCCAGCAGCCCCGGGGACAGAAAACTGTTTTTT.

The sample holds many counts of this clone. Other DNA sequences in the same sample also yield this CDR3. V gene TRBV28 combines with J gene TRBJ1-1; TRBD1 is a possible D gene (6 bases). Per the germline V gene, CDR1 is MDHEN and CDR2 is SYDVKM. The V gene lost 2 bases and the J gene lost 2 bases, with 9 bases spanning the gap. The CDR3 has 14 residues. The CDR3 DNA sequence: TGTGCCAGCAGTTTAGGGGGCGGTAACACTGAAGCTTTCTTT. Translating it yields CASSLGGGNTEAFF. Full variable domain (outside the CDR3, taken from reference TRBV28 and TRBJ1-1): DVKVTQSSRYLVKRTGEKVFLECVQDMDHENMFWYRQDPGLGLRLIYFSYDVKMKEKGDIPEGYSVSREKKERFSLILESASTNQTSMYLCASSLGGGNTEAFFGQGTRLTVV.

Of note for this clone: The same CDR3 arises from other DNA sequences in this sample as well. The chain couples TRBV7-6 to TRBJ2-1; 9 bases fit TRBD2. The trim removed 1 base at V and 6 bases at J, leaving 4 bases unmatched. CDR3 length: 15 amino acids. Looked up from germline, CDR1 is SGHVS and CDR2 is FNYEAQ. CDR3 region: CASSLGSGGANEQFF. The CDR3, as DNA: TGTGCCAGCAGCTTAGGTAGCGGGGGAGCCAATGAGCAGTTCTTC.

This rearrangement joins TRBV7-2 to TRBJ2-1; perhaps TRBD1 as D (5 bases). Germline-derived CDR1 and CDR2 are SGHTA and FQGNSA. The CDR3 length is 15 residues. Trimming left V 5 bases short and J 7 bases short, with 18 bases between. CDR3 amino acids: CASSPWTSGGNEQFF. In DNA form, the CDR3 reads TGTGCCAGCAGCCCCTGGACATCTGGTGGAAATGAGCAGTTCTTC.

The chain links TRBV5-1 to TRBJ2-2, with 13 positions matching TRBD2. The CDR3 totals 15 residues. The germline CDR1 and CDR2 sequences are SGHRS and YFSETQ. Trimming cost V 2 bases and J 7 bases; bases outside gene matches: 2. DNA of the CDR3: TGCGCCAGCAGCTTCTGGACTAGCGGGAGCGGGGAGCTGTTTTTT. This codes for CASSFWTSGSGELFF.

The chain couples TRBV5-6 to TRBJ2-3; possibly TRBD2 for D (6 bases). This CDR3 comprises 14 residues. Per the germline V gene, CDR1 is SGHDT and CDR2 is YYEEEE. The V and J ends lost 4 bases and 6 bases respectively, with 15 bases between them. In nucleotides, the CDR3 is TGTGCCAGCAGCGGGACGGGAGAGGGGGATACGCAGTATTTT. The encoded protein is CASSGTGEGDTQYF.

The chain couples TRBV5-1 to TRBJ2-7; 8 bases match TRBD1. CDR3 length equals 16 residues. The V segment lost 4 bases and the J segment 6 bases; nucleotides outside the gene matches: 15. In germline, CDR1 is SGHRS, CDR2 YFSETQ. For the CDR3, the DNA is TGCGCCAGCAGCCCCGGGGACGCAGGGGGCTTCGGCGAGCAGTACTTC. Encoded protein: CASSPGDAGGFGEQYF.

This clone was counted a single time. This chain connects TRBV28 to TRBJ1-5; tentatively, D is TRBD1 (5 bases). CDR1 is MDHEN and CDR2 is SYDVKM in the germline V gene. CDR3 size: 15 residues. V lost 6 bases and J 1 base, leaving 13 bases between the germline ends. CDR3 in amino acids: CASRPPDTSNQPQHF. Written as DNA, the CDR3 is TGTGCCAGCAGGCCTCCGGACACCAGCAATCAGCCCCAGCATTTT.

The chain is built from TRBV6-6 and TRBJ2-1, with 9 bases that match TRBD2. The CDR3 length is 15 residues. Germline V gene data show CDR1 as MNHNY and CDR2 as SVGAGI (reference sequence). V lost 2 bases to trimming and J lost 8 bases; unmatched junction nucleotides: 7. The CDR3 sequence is CASSYRRGGLDEQFF. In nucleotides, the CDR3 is TGTGCCAGCAGTTACCGGCGGGGGGGTCTAGATGAGCAGTTCTTC.